This passage covers 26 T cell receptor beta chains from one sample sequenced in a study of early T cells in non-severe SARS-CoV-2 infection. TCRdb re-called the 5' RACE reads with MiXCR, one entry per CDR3 protein. The repertoire holds 90,000 to 130,000 distinct CDR3 sequences, with around 10% as singletons. The sample was whole blood. The origin of the receptors is an adult who was a healthcare worker with PCR-confirmed SARS-CoV-2 infection or an uninfected control (not recorded which).

This clonotype was detected many times. The chain combines TRBV12-3 or TRBV12-4 with TRBJ1-1, with D perhaps TRBD1 (6 bases). The CDR3 contains 16 residues. Trimming stripped 1 base from V and 1 base from J, with 13 bases between. CDR3 loop: CASSLEMGAGNTEAFF. The CDR3 DNA is TGTGCCAGCAGTTTAGAAATGGGGGCAGGGAACACTGAAGCTTTCTTT.

This clonotype was counted many times. CDR3 sequence reads: CASSKIRDRSNTEAFF. Here the CDR3 DNA reads TGTGCCAGCAGTAAAATCCGGGACAGATCGAACACTGAAGCTTTCTTT. This sequence joins TRBV28 and TRBJ1-1; 7 positions match TRBD1. The V and J ends lost 5 bases and 1 base, in that order; junction bases with no gene match: 10. The V gene's germline CDR1 is MDHEN and CDR2 SYDVKM. This CDR3 spans 16 amino acids.

J is TRBJ2-1 and V is TRBV28, with D maybe TRBD1 (5 bases). Germline V CDR1 and CDR2: MDHEN, SYDVKM. The CDR3 covers 12 residues. Trimming took 7 bases from V and 8 from J, leaving 12 bases between them. The DNA of the CDR3 is TGTGCCAGCAAGGGGAATCACGATGAGCAGTTCTTC. Encoded protein: CASKGNHDEQFF.

This clonotype was counted only a few times. V gene TRBV5-4 combines with J gene TRBJ2-7; 9 bases agree with TRBD2. Per germline, CDR1 SGHNT and CDR2 YYREEE (reference sequence). The CDR3 spans 14 residues. Losses at the gene ends were 4 bases for V and 2 bases for J; bases not matched to a gene: 4. The CDR3 DNA reads TGTGCCAGCAGCCCCCCTAGCGGGACCTACGAGCAGTACTTC. The encoded protein is CASSPPSGTYEQYF.

The V gene is TRBV28, the J gene TRBJ1-2; TRBD1 agrees at 11 bases. V lost 5 bases, J lost 7 bases, and 6 bases stayed unmatched. The CDR3 sequence is 14 residues long. Germline CDR1 is MDHEN and CDR2 is SYDVKM. DNA for the CDR3: TGTGCCAGCAGTGGACAGGGGGCAATATTTGGCTACACCTTC. Translation gives CASSGQGAIFGYTF.

The chain is built from TRBV7-9 and TRBJ2-7; D is perhaps TRBD1 (5 bases). CDR3 length: 16 amino acids. V dropped 2 bases and J dropped 0 bases, with 14 bases sitting between them. Germline V lookup: CDR1 SEHNR, CDR2 FQNEAQ (reference sequence). The CDR3 nucleotides are TGTGCCAGCAGCTTATTAGGGGCAGAGAGCTCCTACGAGCAGTACTTC. This sequence encodes CASSLLGAESSYEQYF.

The sample holds many counts of this clonotype. The chain couples TRBV13 to TRBJ2-1; 8 bases line up with TRBD1. The CDR3 covers 15 residues. CDR1 and CDR2 from the germline V gene are PRHDT and FYEKMQ (reference sequence). V shed 5 bases, J shed 7 bases, and the junction held 10 bases outside the gene matches. The CDR3 DNA reads TGTGCCAGCAGCCTACAGGGGCAGGGGGCTAATGAGCAGTTCTTC. Protein sequence: CASSLQGQGANEQFF.

This clonotype has more than one count but fewer than ten. V is TRBV3-1 and J is TRBJ1-2; 8 positions match TRBD1. Germline values: CDR1 LGHDT, CDR2 YNNKEL (reference sequence). J lost 2 bases, V lost 5 bases, and 4 bases had no gene match. CDR3 length: 14 amino acids. CDR3 nucleotides: TGTGCCAGCAGCACCCGACAGGGGAACTATGGCTACACCTTC. Its protein product is CASSTRQGNYGYTF.

This clonotype came up many times. V is TRBV11-2 and J is TRBJ2-7; D uncertain. CDR3 size: 13 residues. Germline-derived CDR1 and CDR2 are SGHAT and FQNNGV. The V gene lost 7 bases and the J gene lost 1 base, with 11 bases spanning the gap. CDR3 in DNA: TGTGCCAGCAAAGGATCCCATTCCTACGAGCAGTACTTC. Its protein is CASKGSHSYEQYF.

The V gene is TRBV2, the J gene TRBJ1-3; D unclear. CDR3 length equals 12 residues. From germline, CDR1 is SNHLY and CDR2 FYNNEI. V dropped 3 bases and J dropped 9 bases, with 9 bases sitting between them. The CDR3 nucleotides are TGTGCCAGCAGTGAGATCAGGCCCACCATATATTTT. Amino acid sequence: CASSEIRPTIYF.

About this clonotype: This may be a read error, as it is one base from a much larger clone. The chain employs TRBV6-6 and TRBJ1-1; TRBD1 matches 7 bases. V was clipped by 4 bases and J by 1 base; unmatched bases: 3. The germline CDR1 and CDR2 sequences are MNHNY and SVGAGI (reference sequence). There are 14 residues in the CDR3. The CDR3 DNA reads TGTGCCAGCAGTTTAGACAGGGCGAACACTGAAGCTTTCTTT. Translated, it gives CASSLDRANTEAFF.

This clonotype was detected a few times. This chain joins TRBV12-3 or TRBV12-4 and TRBJ1-1; TRBD1 is a possible D gene (6 bases). This CDR3 contains 14 residues. The V and J ends lost 1 base and 7 bases respectively, with 13 bases between them. The CDR3 bases are TGTGCCAGCAGTTTAGGGGGGGCGCAGGGTGAAGCTTTCTTT. It specifies CASSLGGAQGEAFF.

CDR3 nucleotide sequence: TGTGCCAGCAGCCTGGGACTGGGTCAGCCCCAGCATTTT. Its protein is CASSLGLGQPQHF. This chain uses TRBV11-3 with TRBJ1-5, with D tentatively TRBD1 (5 bases). The CDR3 length is 13 residues. Trimming removed 5 bases at V and 6 bases at J, with 11 bases between. The germline CDR1 and CDR2 sequences are SGHNT and YENEEA.

Details on this clonotype: This may be a read error, as it is one base from a much larger clone. The chain combines TRBV16 with TRBJ2-1, with 7 positions matching TRBD2. The CDR3 is made up of 13 amino acids. Trimming at V came to 4 bases and at J to 10 bases, leaving 7 bases not matched to a gene. CDR1 is KGHSY, CDR2 FQNENV, per germline. The CDR3 sequence is CASSRLAGLEQFF. CDR3 DNA sequence: TGTGCCAGCAGCCGTCTCGCGGGACTAGAGCAGTTCTTC.

This clonotype was observed at least ten times. This chain connects TRBV25-1 to TRBJ1-1; no definite D call. Germline V lookup: CDR1 MGHDK, CDR2 SYGVNS. CDR3 length: 13 residues. V lost 9 bases and J 4 bases, leaving 15 bases between the germline ends. The chain's CDR3 is CASLKPGSTEAFF. Written as DNA, the CDR3 is TGTGCCAGTTTAAAACCGGGGAGCACTGAAGCTTTCTTT.

CDR3 protein: CASRVDRSSYNEQFF. CDR3 in DNA: TGTGCCAGTAGGGTAGACCGTAGCTCCTACAATGAGCAGTTCTTC. V and J are TRBV19 and TRBJ2-1, with no clear D. The CDR3 contains 15 residues. CDR1 is LNHDA and CDR2 is SQIVND in the germline V gene (reference sequence). V was clipped by 6 bases and J by 0 bases, with 12 bases between them.

This clonotype was observed a handful of times. V and J are TRBV11-3 and TRBJ1-1; TRBD1 might be the D (5 bases). The CDR3 spans 15 residues. Germline CDR1 SGHNT, CDR2 YENEEA. Between the trimmed V and J ends, which lost 0 bases and 0 bases, there was a span of 8 bases. CDR3 bases: TGTGCCAGCAGCTTAGAAGGCAGGGTGAACACTGAAGCTTTCTTT. This encodes CASSLEGRVNTEAFF.

Only a few counts were recorded for this clonotype. The chain uses TRBV19 and TRBJ1-5; D call uncertain. The CDR3 totals 12 residues. CDR1 and CDR2 (germline): LNHDA, SQIVND (reference sequence). Trimming left V 7 bases short and J 3 bases short, with 7 bases between. This chain's CDR3 is CASNPANQPQHF. CDR3 coding DNA: TGTGCCAGTAACCCTGCCAATCAGCCCCAGCATTTT.

The rearrangement links TRBV19 to TRBJ1-6; possible D gene TRBD1, 5 bases. Trimming removed 5 bases at V and 7 bases at J, with 18 bases between. Germline lookup yields CDR1 LNHDA and CDR2 SQIVND (reference sequence). The CDR3 runs to 16 residues. The CDR3 is CASSPGDPSPNSPLHF. For the CDR3, the DNA is TGTGCCAGTAGTCCGGGGGACCCCTCGCCAAATTCACCCCTCCACTTT.

This clonotype was detected many times. CDR3 sequence (DNA): TGTGCCAGCAGCTCCAGGACGGGGGTCGAAAAACTGTTTTTT. Translating it yields CASSSRTGVEKLFF. The rearrangement joins TRBV7-2 to TRBJ1-4; tentatively, D is TRBD1 (5 bases). The V gene's germline CDR1 is SGHTA and CDR2 FQGNSA. Between the trimmed V and J ends, which lost 4 bases and 8 bases, there was a span of 14 bases. The CDR3 runs to 14 residues.

This clonotype has only a few counts. CDR3 residues: CASSPRLAGYSYEQYF. The CDR3 DNA follows: TGTGCCAGCAGCCCACGACTAGCGGGGTATTCCTACGAGCAGTACTTC. This chain links TRBV11-2 with TRBJ2-7; 11 bases fit TRBD2. Trimming cost V 5 bases and J 1 base; bases outside gene matches: 7. The CDR3 totals 16 residues. Germline V gene lookup returns CDR1 SGHAT and CDR2 FQNNGV.

Points on this clonotype: A much bigger clone sits one base away, suggesting this may be a read error. The V and J genes are TRBV7-4 and TRBJ2-2, with 12 bases identical to TRBD1. CDR3 length: 21 amino acids. Germline V gene sequence: CDR1 SGHVT, CDR2 SQSDAQ. This CDR3 reads CASSSPAGIGDRGRGTGELSF. DNA of the CDR3: TGTGCCAGCAGCTCACCTGCTGGAATTGGGGACAGGGGGCGCGGCACCGGGGAGCTGTCTTTT.

The chain joins TRBV6-5 to TRBJ2-1, with 9 bases identical to TRBD2. The CDR3 runs to 16 residues. V lost 2 bases and J lost 7; bases outside the gene matches: 9. Germline loops: CDR1 MNHEY, CDR2 SVGAGI. CDR3 DNA sequence: TGTGCCAGCAGTTACCTGACTAGCGGAATCCGAAATGAGCAGTTCTTC. Translation gives CASSYLTSGIRNEQFF.

This clonotype showed up many times. The rearrangement uses TRBV5-1 and TRBJ1-6; perhaps TRBD1 as D (5 bases). Germline-derived CDR1 and CDR2 are SGHRS and YFSETQ. The V end was cut by 1 base, the J end by 5 bases, with 7 bases between. The CDR3 sequence is 14 residues long. DNA for the CDR3: TGCGCCAGCAGCTTGCAGGGTAATAATTCACCCCTCCACTTT. It codes for CASSLQGNNSPLHF.

The chain couples TRBV5-1 to TRBJ1-1, with TRBD1 identical over 8 bases. The ends lost 4 bases at V and 1 base at J; junction bases unmatched: 6. The CDR3 covers 15 residues. Germline V gene data show CDR1 as SGHRS and CDR2 as YFSETQ. The CDR3 nucleotides read TGCGCCAGCAGCACAGGGGGTTCCGGGAACACTGAAGCTTTCTTT. This gives the protein CASSTGGSGNTEAFF.

This clonotype was counted at least ten times. The J gene is TRBJ2-5, the V gene TRBV6-5, with D hard to call. This CDR3 is 12 amino acids long. V was pared by 7 bases and J by 7 bases, with 13 bases between. CDR1 and CDR2 (germline): MNHEY, SVGAGI. CDR3 sequence (DNA): TGTGCCAGCACTAACAGTGCTGGGACCCAGTACTTC. Translated: CASTNSAGTQYF.